A selection of T cell receptor beta chains follows, all from one sample in a study of shared clonotypes between healthy human individuals. Sequencing used immunoSEQ multiplex PCR; TCRdb keeps in-frame clones, though not all of them. Seen here are about a million clones, under 80% observed once, and the top ten hold approximately 1.3%. Sequencing was done on a sample of memory CD4+ T cells sorted from blood. The receptors originated from a young man in good health. Both conserved end residues are part of each CDR3. D genes are given only for firm matches. The size of a clone is reported for some rows only, either as once, few or many, or as a class for expanded clones.

d_call j_call v_call clone_size cdr3_nt cdr3_aa
TRBD2 TRBJ2-1 TRBV11-2 - TGTGCCAGCAGCTTAGATCGGACTAGTCATGAGCAGTTCTTC CASSLDRTSHEQFF
TRBD1 TRBJ1-1 TRBV11-2 - TGTGCCAGCAGCTCCGACAGGGGAGGTGAAGCTTTCTTT CASSSDRGGEAFF
TRBD2 TRBJ2-1 TRBV4-2 - TGTGCCAGCAGCTCCCAGGGTGATAGCGGGGTGCCCAATGAGCAGTTCTTC CASSSQGDSGVPNEQFF
- TRBJ2-7 TRBV7-8 - TGTGCCAGCAGCTTAGTGACAGGACAGCCGTCATGGGCCGACGAGCAGTACTTC CASSLVTGQPSWADEQYF
- TRBJ2-7 TRBV18 - TGTGCCAGCTCACCAAGTATAACAGGAGGGTCGAACGAGCAGTACTTC CASSPSITGGSNEQYF
- TRBJ2-7 TRBV21-1 - TGTGCCAGCAGCCGGGGACAGGGGAGCTCCTACGAGCAGTACTTC CASSRGQGSSYEQYF
TRBD1 TRBJ1-2 TRBV4-1 - TGCGCCAGCAGTCATGACGCCGGACAGGGGGCAATCTATGGCTACACCTTC CASSHDAGQGAIYGYTF
TRBD1 TRBJ2-3 TRBV19 - TGTGCCAGTAGCTTTGGGACAGGGTTAAGGAGCACAGATACGCAGTATTTT CASSFGTGLRSTDTQYF
- TRBJ2-7 TRBV7-8 many TGTGCCAGCAGCTACGGACAGACAAGGAGCTCCTACGAGCAGTACTTC CASSYGQTRSSYEQYF
- TRBJ2-1 TRBV2 - TGTGCCAGCAGTGTAAGCGTTAATGAGCAGTTCTTC CASSVSVNEQFF
- TRBJ2-3 TRBV7-2 - TGTGCCAGCAGCTTAGAACAGACCCCCACAGATACGCAGTATTTT CASSLEQTPTDTQYF
TRBD1 TRBJ1-1 TRBV10-2 - TGCGCCAGCAGTGAGATGGCAGGGGGTGGGACTGAAGCTTTCTTT CASSEMAGGGTEAFF